A selection of T cell receptor beta chains follows, all from one sample in a study of radiotherapy plus CTLA-4 blockade in lung cancer. The table came from immunoSEQ multiplex PCR; TCRdb's copy has only in-frame clones and leaves some out. The sample contains about 60,000 clones, around 80% of which appear only once. The sample in question was peripheral blood, obtained from a patient treated with radiotherapy plus ipilimumab. The source of these receptors is a human donor with non-small cell lung cancer who had a partial response to radiotherapy plus ipilimumab. Both conserved end residues are part of each CDR3. D genes are given only for firm matches. A clone size is listed for some rows: how often the clone was seen (once, few, many), or a class if it is expanded.

j_call v_call clone_size d_call cdr3_nt cdr3_aa
TRBJ1-2 TRBV28 once TRBD1 TGTGCCAGCAGTTCGACAGGGCCTGGGGGCTACACCTTC CASSSTGPGGYTF
TRBJ2-5 TRBV5-4 - - TGTGCCAGCAGCTTGGCCCCAACTAGAGGAGAGACCCAGTACTTC CASSLAPTRGETQYF
TRBJ2-3 TRBV12-5 - TRBD2 TGTGCTAGTGGTTTGGCCCGGGGGGGCTCAGATACGCAGTATTTT CASGLARGGSDTQYF
TRBJ1-1 TRBV18 - - TGTGCCAGCCCACCACGGGGGAGGGGCACTGAAGCTTTCTTT CASPPRGRGTEAFF
TRBJ2-4 TRBV5-1 - - TGCGCCAGCAGCCCTGGGCAGGGGCTTGGCATTCAGTACTTC CASSPGQGLGIQYF
TRBJ1-2 TRBV27 - - TGTGCCAGCAGCCAGAGGTCCGGACACCCCTATGGCTACACCTTC CASSQRSGHPYGYTF
TRBJ2-1 TRBV5-5 - TRBD1 TGTGCCAGCACCCCCCGATTCCTCGGGCAGGGGGCGGGTGAGCAGTTCTTC CASTPRFLGQGAGEQFF
TRBJ1-2 TRBV29-1 few - TGCAGCGTTGAGGATCCAGACCTCCAATTCTCGGGCTATGGCTACACCTTC CSVEDPDLQFSGYGYTF
TRBJ1-3 TRBV9 - - TGTGCCAGCAGCGGGACTGCTGCCTCTGGAAACACCATATATTTT CASSGTAASGNTIYF
TRBJ2-7 TRBV11-2 - TRBD2 TGTGCCAGCAGCTTAGGGACTAGCGGGACCTACGAGCAGTACTTC CASSLGTSGTYEQYF
TRBJ1-6 TRBV4-2 - - TGTGCCAGCAGCCAAGAAGGCCAGGATAATTCACCCCTCCACTTT CASSQEGQDNSPLHF
TRBJ1-3 TRBV5-1 - TRBD1 TGCGCCAGCAGCGTGGACAGGGCGAGCTCTGGAAACACCATATATTTT CASSVDRASSGNTIYF
TRBJ2-4 TRBV2 - TRBD2 TGTGCCAGCAGCGATACGGGGGGAGGTGCCAAAAACATTCAGTACTTC CASSDTGGGAKNIQYF
TRBJ2-2 TRBV19 - - TGTGCCAGTAGTATAGTTGCCGGGGGGCGGACCGGGGAGCTGTTTTTT CASSIVAGGRTGELFF
TRBJ2-5 TRBV11-2 - - TGTGCCAGCAGCTCCGCCGGGATACCTAGGACCCAGTACTTC CASSSAGIPRTQYF
TRBJ1-2 TRBV28 - - TGTGCCAGCAGTTTAGAGGGCTACTATGGCTACACCTTC CASSLEGYYGYTF
TRBJ2-3 TRBV5-6 - - TGTGCCAGCAGCTTGGGAGGCCGGATAAGCACAGATACGCAGTATTTT CASSLGGRISTDTQYF
TRBJ2-7 TRBV18 once TRBD1 TGTGCCAGCTCAGCCGGGACAGGGTTGAGCGAGCAGTACTTC CASSAGTGLSEQYF
TRBJ2-2 TRBV4-1 - - TGCGCCAGCAGCCGTCCGGTAACGAACACCGGGGAGCTGTTTTTT CASSRPVTNTGELFF
TRBJ2-2 TRBV5-1 - - TGCGCCAGCAGCTTGGAAGGAGGGGGCGCCACCGGGGAGCTGTTTTTT CASSLEGGGATGELFF
TRBJ2-3 TRBV9 - - TGTGCCAGCAGCACTGGACTGTCCAGTGGTACGCAGTATTTT CASSTGLSSGTQYF
TRBJ2-7 TRBV10-2 - TRBD1 TGCGCCAGCAGTGAGTCGGACAGGCCCTACGAGCAGTACTTC CASSESDRPYEQYF
TRBJ2-3 TRBV5-4 - - TGTGCCAGCAGCCAAGGACAGATCCCAGATACGCAGTATTTT CASSQGQIPDTQYF
TRBJ2-1 TRBV29-1 - TRBD1 TGCAGCGCCGGGACAGGGTTGAATGAGCAGTTCTTC CSAGTGLNEQFF
TRBJ2-3 TRBV28 - TRBD2 TGTGCCAGCATCCCGAGCGGGGGGGATGGGGATACGCAGTATTTT CASIPSGGDGDTQYF
TRBJ1-5 TRBV6-1 - TRBD1 TGTGCCAGCAGTCCCCGGACAGGAGATCAGCCCCAGCATTTT CASSPRTGDQPQHF
TRBJ2-2 TRBV4-1 - - TGCGCCAGCAGCCAAGATGGGCTAGCCACCGGGGAGCTGTTTTTT CASSQDGLATGELFF
TRBJ2-2 TRBV4-2 - TRBD1 TGTGCCAGCAGGACAGGGGGCCTTACGAACACCGGGGAGCTGTTTTTT CASRTGGLTNTGELFF
TRBJ2-3 TRBV19 - TRBD2 TGTGCCACATCGACTAGCGGGGGCACAGATACGCAGTATTTT CATSTSGGTDTQYF
TRBJ2-3 TRBV7-8 - TRBD1 TGTGCCAGCAGCTTCCCACCCGACAGGGGATTCACAGATACGCAGTATTTT CASSFPPDRGFTDTQYF
TRBJ1-5 TRBV6-1 - - TGTGCCAGCAGTGAGGGAGGGGGTCGGCAGCCCCAGCATTTT CASSEGGGRQPQHF
TRBJ2-3 TRBV7-3 - - TGTGCCAGCAGCTTCTCAAGCCGAGGAGATACGCAGTATTTT CASSFSSRGDTQYF
TRBJ1-1 TRBV7-3 - TRBD1 TGTGCCAGCAGCTTAGGACAGGGAATTCGGACTGAAGCTTTCTTT CASSLGQGIRTEAFF
TRBJ2-1 TRBV7-2 - TRBD2 TGTGCCAGCAGCTTAGATAGCGGGGGTTACAATGAGCAGTTCTTC CASSLDSGGYNEQFF
TRBJ1-4 TRBV4-1 - TRBD1 TGCGCCAGCAGCCAAGAAGGACAGGGAGGCACTAATGAAAAACTGTTTTTT CASSQEGQGGTNEKLFF
TRBJ2-1 TRBV7-3 medium-sized - TGTGCCAGCAGTCGTGGCCCCTACAATGAGCAGTTCTTC CASSRGPYNEQFF
TRBJ2-7 TRBV2 - TRBD1 TGTGCCAGCAGTGAAGCTCAGGGGGCACTGGCCGAGCAGTACTTC CASSEAQGALAEQYF
TRBJ1-2 TRBV6-5 - TRBD1 TGTGCCAGCAGTGACAGGGTGGGTGGCTACACCTTC CASSDRVGGYTF
TRBJ2-2 TRBV27 few - TGTGCCAGCAGTCTTTTAGCTGGTTTGAACACCGGGGAGCTGTTTTTT CASSLLAGLNTGELFF
TRBJ1-6 TRBV11-2 - TRBD1 TGTGCCAGCAGCTTAGGACAGGGCTATAATTCACCCCTCCACTTT CASSLGQGYNSPLHF
TRBJ2-7 TRBV28 - TRBD1 TGTGCCAGCAGTTTTTTGCCGGGACAGGGTATTAACGAGCAGTACTTC CASSFLPGQGINEQYF
TRBJ2-3 TRBV9 - TRBD2 TGTGCCAGCAGCGCTAGCGGGGTGAGCACAGATACGCAGTATTTT CASSASGVSTDTQYF
TRBJ2-7 TRBV19 - TRBD1 TGTGCCAGTAGTATCAGAACCGGGACAGGGGGTCTATACGAGCAGTACTTC CASSIRTGTGGLYEQYF
TRBJ1-1 TRBV6-1 - TRBD1 TGTGCCAGCAGAGACAGGGCATTCACTGAAGCTTTCTTT CASRDRAFTEAFF
TRBJ2-5 TRBV6-1 - TRBD1 TGTGCCAGCAGTAAAGACAGGGGGTTGGAGACCCAGTACTTC CASSKDRGLETQYF
TRBJ1-1 TRBV18 - TRBD1 TGTGCCAGCTCACTTTTTACAGGGGTGAACACTGAAGCTTTCTTT CASSLFTGVNTEAFF
TRBJ2-2 TRBV11-2 - TRBD2 TGTGCCAGCAGCTTAAACGCGGGGGGGAACACCGGGGAGCTGTTTTTT CASSLNAGGNTGELFF
TRBJ2-1 TRBV6-5 - - TGTGCCAGCAGGCGAGGGGGAGTTCTCGCGGATGAGCAGTTCTTC CASRRGGVLADEQFF
TRBJ2-1 TRBV25-1 - - TGTGCCAGCAGTGATTCGAGGGATAGTCAGTTCTTC CASSDSRDSQFF
TRBJ1-3 TRBV11-2 few - TGTGCCAGCAGCTCACCGGGGACTTGGAACACCATATATTTT CASSSPGTWNTIYF